These T cell receptor beta chains were read from a single sample in a study of early T cells in non-severe SARS-CoV-2 infection. MiXCR, run by TCRdb on the 5' RACE reads, gives a single entry per CDR3 protein. Here the sample spans approximately 35,000 distinct CDR3 sequences, under 6.5% being singletons. Specimen: whole blood. The source is an adult who was a healthcare worker with PCR-confirmed SARS-CoV-2 infection or an uninfected control (not recorded which). The CDR3 runs from the conserved cysteine through the conserved F or W. A D gene is named only where the DNA matches it firmly. Clone size is stated in some rows and not others, as once, few, many or a class when expanded.

clone_size	v_call	j_call	d_call	cdr3_aa	cdr3_nt
.	TRBV30	TRBJ1-2	TRBD1	CAWRDRTKYGYTF	TGTGCCTGGAGGGACAGGACAAAGTATGGCTACACCTTC
many	TRBV5-1	TRBJ2-3	TRBD2	CASSLGTRNTDTQYF	TGCGCCAGCAGCCTCGGGACTAGAAACACAGATACGCAGTATTTT
many	TRBV20-1	TRBJ2-1	TRBD2	CSARDGRGAWIEQFF	TGCAGTGCTAGAGATGGGCGGGGGGCCTGGATTGAGCAGTTCTTC
many	TRBV11-3	TRBJ2-5	TRBD1	CASSPGGTGVETQYF	TGTGCCAGCAGCCCTGGCGGGACAGGGGTAGAGACCCAGTACTTC
many	TRBV7-2	TRBJ2-1	.	CASSSLQGLPAYNEQFF	TGTGCCAGCAGCTCGCTACAGGGCCTCCCCGCCTACAATGAGCAGTTCTTC
few	TRBV20-1	TRBJ1-6	.	CSAGGSTAGSPLHF	TGCAGTGCGGGAGGGAGCACAGCGGGTTCACCCCTCCACTTT
few	TRBV20-1	TRBJ2-3	.	CSAASPGKAPDTQYF	TGCAGTGCTGCATCGCCGGGAAAGGCCCCAGATACGCAGTATTTT
few	TRBV7-3	TRBJ2-1	TRBD2	CASSPTGGNYNEQFF	TGTGCCAGCAGCCCCACCGGGGGGAATTACAATGAGCAGTTCTTC
few	TRBV6-2/TRBV6-3	TRBJ2-5	.	CASSSGEAETQYF	TGTGCCAGCAGTAGCGGAGAGGCGGAGACCCAGTACTTC
many	TRBV7-2	TRBJ2-7	TRBD2	CASSPQRGTYEQYF	TGTGCCAGCAGCCCCCAGCGGGGGACCTACGAGCAGTACTTC
.	TRBV7-9	TRBJ2-3	TRBD2	CASSLVSGSTDTQYF	TGTGCCAGCAGCTTAGTTAGCGGGAGCACAGATACGCAGTATTTT
many	TRBV11-2	TRBJ2-3	.	CASSSLSSGTDTQYF	TGTGCCAGCAGCTCCTTGTCTAGCGGCACAGATACGCAGTATTTT
few	TRBV20-1	TRBJ2-1	.	CSALRGQEQFF	TGCAGTGCTTTACGTGGGCAGGAGCAGTTCTTC
many	TRBV5-1	TRBJ2-2	.	CASSWTAGGTGELFF	TGCGCCAGCAGCTGGACGGCAGGGGGGACCGGGGAGCTGTTTTTT
few	TRBV28	TRBJ1-5	TRBD1	CASIADRGLNQPQHF	TGTGCCAGCATTGCGGACAGGGGTCTCAATCAGCCCCAGCATTTT
many	TRBV11-2	TRBJ1-5	.	CASSFAGIHQPQHF	TGTGCCAGCAGCTTCGCAGGGATTCATCAGCCCCAGCATTTT
many	TRBV6-2/TRBV6-3	TRBJ1-5	TRBD1	CASRGDRGLGSNQPQHF	TGTGCCAGCAGGGGGGACAGGGGGCTGGGTAGCAATCAGCCCCAGCATTTT
many	TRBV7-6	TRBJ2-2	.	CASSVHRSLDGELFF	TGTGCCAGCAGCGTTCATAGAAGTTTGGACGGGGAGCTGTTTTTT
many	TRBV27	TRBJ2-5	.	CASSLGSPEETQYF	TGTGCCAGCAGTTTAGGCTCCCCTGAAGAGACCCAGTACTTC
.	TRBV12-5	TRBJ1-2	.	CASGLRPSYGYTF	TGTGCTAGTGGTTTGAGGCCGAGCTATGGCTACACCTTC
.	TRBV28	TRBJ2-6	.	CASSSFRGAGGANVLTF	TGTGCCAGCAGTTCCTTTCGGGGGGCTGGAGGGGCCAACGTCCTGACTTTC
many	TRBV20-1	TRBJ2-3	.	CSAHSTDTQYF	TGCAGTGCTCATAGCACAGATACGCAGTATTTT
.	TRBV11-2	TRBJ2-3	TRBD2	CASSLWLAGTDTQYF	TGTGCCAGCAGCTTATGGCTAGCGGGGACAGATACGCAGTATTTT
many	TRBV5-1	TRBJ2-6	TRBD2	CASSPGGSGANVLTF	TGCGCCAGCAGCCCGGGAGGCTCTGGGGCCAACGTCCTGACTTTC
many	TRBV12-2	TRBJ2-1	.	CASRANGGAHNEQFF	TGTGCAAGTCGCGCGAACGGGGGGGCCCACAATGAGCAGTTCTTC